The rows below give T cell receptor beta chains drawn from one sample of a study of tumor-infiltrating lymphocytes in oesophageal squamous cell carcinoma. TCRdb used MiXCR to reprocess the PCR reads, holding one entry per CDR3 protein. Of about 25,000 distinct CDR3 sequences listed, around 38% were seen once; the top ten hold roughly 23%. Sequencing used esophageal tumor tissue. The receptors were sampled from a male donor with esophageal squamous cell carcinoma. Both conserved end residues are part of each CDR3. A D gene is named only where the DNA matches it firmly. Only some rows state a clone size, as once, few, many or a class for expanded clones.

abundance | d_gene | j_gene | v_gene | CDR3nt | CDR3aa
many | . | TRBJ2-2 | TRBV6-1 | TGTGCCAGTGCGAGGCTAGCCACCGGGGAGCTGTTTTTT | CASARLATGELFF
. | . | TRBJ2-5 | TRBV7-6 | TGTGCCAGCAGCTTAAGGCAGAAAGAGACCCAGTACTTC | CASSLRQKETQYF
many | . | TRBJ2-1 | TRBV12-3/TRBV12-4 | TGTGCCAGCAGTTATTTGGACAATGAGCAGTTCTTC | CASSYLDNEQFF
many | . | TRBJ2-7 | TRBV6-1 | TGTGCCAGCAGGTCTCCTCGGAGTTCCCAATGGGAGCAGTACTTC | CASRSPRSSQWEQYF
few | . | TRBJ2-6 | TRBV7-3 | TGTGCCAGCAGCTTAAGTGTCAGGGGGGGCTCTGGGGCCAACGTCCTGACTTTC | CASSLSVRGGSGANVLTF
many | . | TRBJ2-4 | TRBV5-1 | TGCGCCAGCAGCTTGTTAGGGGGCGGGGGAAACATTCAGTACTTC | CASSLLGGGGNIQYF
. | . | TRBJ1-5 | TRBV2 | TGTGCCAGCAGTGTTCAGAATCAGCCCCAGCATTTT | CASSVQNQPQHF
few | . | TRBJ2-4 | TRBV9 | TGTGCCAGCACCTCCGGCAGTGGCTCGAAAAACATTCAGTACTTC | CASTSGSGSKNIQYF
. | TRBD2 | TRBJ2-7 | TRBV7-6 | TGTGCCAGCAGCCCGAAGACTAGCGGGGGGGTCTACGAGCAGTACTTC | CASSPKTSGGVYEQYF
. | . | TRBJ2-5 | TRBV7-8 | TGTGCCAGCAGCTTGGGGACCCTGGGCAATTCACCCCTCCACTTC | CASSLGTLGNSPLHF
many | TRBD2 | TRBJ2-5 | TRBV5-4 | TGTGCCAGCAGCTTGCCGGGACTAGCGGGAGAAGAGACCCAGTACTTC | CASSLPGLAGEETQYF
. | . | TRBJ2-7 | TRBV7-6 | TGTGCCAGCAGCTCCGCACCCGGAGGGGCTAACGAGCAGTACTTC | CASSSAPGGANEQYF
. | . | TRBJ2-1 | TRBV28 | TGTGCCAGCAGTTTGGCCGGACGGACCGACAATGAGCAGTTCTTC | CASSLAGRTDNEQFF
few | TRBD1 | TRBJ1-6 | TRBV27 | TGTGCCAGCAGTATACAGGGGGGATCTGGGAATTCACCCCTCCACTTT | CASSIQGGSGNSPLHF
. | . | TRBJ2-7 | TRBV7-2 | TGTGCCAGCAGCTTTGGGGGATCCAAGTACGAGCAGTACTTC | CASSFGGSKYEQYF
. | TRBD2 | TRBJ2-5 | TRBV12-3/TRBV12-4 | TGTGCCAGCAACTTCGGGACTAGCGGGAGCACAGAGACCCAGTACTTC | CASNFGTSGSTETQYF
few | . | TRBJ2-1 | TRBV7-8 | TGTGCCAGCAGCTTAGAACGGCAGCGGCCCCGGGGAAATGAGCAGTTCTTC | CASSLERQRPRGNEQFF
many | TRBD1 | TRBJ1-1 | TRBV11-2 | TGTGCCAGCAGTCGAACGGCGCCGGGACAGGGGATTTCGAACACTGAAGCTTTCTTT | CASSRTAPGQGISNTEAFF
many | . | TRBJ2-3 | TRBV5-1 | TGCGCCAGCAGCTTGGCCGAGGCGGAAGATACGCAGTATTTT | CASSLAEAEDTQYF
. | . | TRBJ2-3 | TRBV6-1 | TGTGCCAGCGTCTTCGGGAGTGCCGCAGATACGCAGTATTTT | CASVFGSAADTQYF
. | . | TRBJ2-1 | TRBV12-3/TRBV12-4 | TGTGCCAGCAGTCCCGACCAAGTGAGATACAATGAGCAGTTCTTC | CASSPDQVRYNEQFF
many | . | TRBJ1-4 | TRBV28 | TGTGCCAGCAGTTTATGGTGGCCGGACAGCGGGGAAGAAAAACTGTTTTTT | CASSLWWPDSGEEKLFF